The 23 T cell receptor beta chains below were found in one sample sequenced in a study of early T cells in non-severe SARS-CoV-2 infection (dated by TCRdb to the early 2020s). The library was produced with 5' RACE. Sequencing instrument: NextSeq 500. TCRdb applied fastp at Q25 and MiXCR to the public reads, then kept only in-frame beta chains. Rows with one shared CDR3 protein collapse into an entry with the most common genes and DNA. The sample has approximately 70,000 distinct CDR3 sequences on record, about 13% of them singletons. Jointly, the top ten make up over 11% of the sample. The sequencing sample was made of whole blood. The receptors were gathered from an adult who was a healthcare worker with PCR-confirmed SARS-CoV-2 infection or an uninfected control (not recorded which).

The CDR3 DNA is TGTGCCAGCAGTTCCTACTCCGGGACAGTTTCCTACGAGCAGTACTTC. Its translation: CASSSYSGTVSYEQYF. The chain carries TRBV27 and TRBJ2-7; 7 nucleotides line up with TRBD1. Trimming cost V 4 bases and J 1 base; bases outside gene matches: 10. The CDR3 spans 16 residues. The germline V gene has CDR1 MNHEY and CDR2 SMNVEV (reference sequence).

This chain links TRBV5-1 with TRBJ1-2; D is possibly TRBD1 (5 bases). In germline, CDR1 is SGHRS, CDR2 YFSETQ. V was pared by 4 bases and J by 1 base, with 14 bases between. The CDR3 spans 15 residues. The CDR3 sequence: CASSKTGDVNYGYTF. The CDR3 coding sequence is TGCGCCAGCAGCAAAACAGGCGACGTTAACTATGGCTACACCTTC.

This clonotype has a count of ten or more. The chain recombines TRBV6-5 with TRBJ2-7, with D maybe TRBD2 (6 bases). The CDR3 has 13 amino acids. Germline CDR1 reads MNHEY; CDR2 reads SVGAGI. Trimming pared 7 bases from V and 8 bases from J, leaving 18 bases between. CDR3 DNA sequence: TGTGCCAGCAAGGAGGGCGTATTAGCGCAGCAGTACTTC. Amino acid sequence: CASKEGVLAQQYF.

This clonotype was seen a few times. The rearrangement uses TRBV20-1 and TRBJ1-1; D gene unclear. The V and J ends lost 3 bases and 7 bases respectively, with 12 bases between them. CDR3 length equals 12 residues. Germline loops: CDR1 DFQATT, CDR2 SNEGSKA (reference sequence). CDR3 nucleotides: TGCAGTGCTAGGGGCGATTTTGGTGAAGCTTTCTTT. As protein: CSARGDFGEAFF.

This clonotype was counted a few times. The chain recombines TRBV29-1 with TRBJ2-3, with 10 bases aligning to TRBD2. The CDR3 is 14 amino acids. Germline CDR1 SQVTM, CDR2 ANQGSEA. Losses at the gene ends were 7 bases for V and 2 bases for J; bases not matched to a gene: 6. The CDR3 region is CSGRAGGLTDTQYF. The CDR3 nucleotides read TGCAGCGGGCGAGCGGGGGGGCTCACAGATACGCAGTATTTT.

This clonotype was picked up many times. The chain joins TRBV12-3 or TRBV12-4 to TRBJ1-6, with D perhaps TRBD1 (6 bases). This CDR3 region has 14 residues. The V gene lost 6 bases and the J gene lost 8 bases, with 14 bases spanning the gap. CDR3 protein: CASSSTGPDSPLHF. The CDR3 DNA follows: TGTGCCAGCAGCTCGACAGGCCCGGATTCACCCCTCCACTTT.

This clonotype was detected ten times or more. The chain is built from TRBV4-1 and TRBJ2-7; the D call may be TRBD1 or TRBD2 (5 bases each). V gave up 4 bases and J gave up 0 bases, with 13 bases separating them. The germline CDR1 and CDR2 sequences are MGHRA and YSYEKL. The CDR3 runs 15 residues. The CDR3 spells CASSPTARGSYEQYF. For the CDR3, the DNA is TGCGCCAGCAGCCCGACAGCGAGGGGCTCCTACGAGCAGTACTTC.

This clonotype showed up many times. The V and J genes are TRBV12-3 or TRBV12-4 and TRBJ2-1; 13 bases match TRBD2. The trim removed 3 bases at V and 14 bases at J, leaving 4 bases unmatched. This CDR3 is 13 amino acids long. For the CDR3, the DNA is TGTGCCAGCAGTTTGACTAGCGGGGGGAGGGAGTTCTTC. Translated, it gives CASSLTSGGREFF.

The table lists this clonotype with a few counts. The chain uses TRBV7-8 and TRBJ1-4; D might be TRBD1 (6 bases). The germline V gene has CDR1 SGHVS and CDR2 FQNEAQ. CDR3 length: 14 amino acids. V was shortened by 5 bases and J by 10 bases, with 17 bases between the two germline ends. Written as DNA, the CDR3 is TGTGCCAGCAGCCGCGCCGGGACAACAGGAAAACTGTTTTTT. This codes for CASSRAGTTGKLFF.

This clonotype was recorded a few times. The chain links TRBV5-1 to TRBJ2-7; D is uncertain. There are 14 residues in the CDR3. Trimming cost V 0 bases and J 2 bases, with 9 bases left between them. Per germline, CDR1 SGHRS and CDR2 YFSETQ. The chain's CDR3 is CASSLVLFTYEQYF. The DNA for the CDR3 is TGCGCCAGCAGCTTGGTACTCTTTACCTACGAGCAGTACTTC.

Ten or more counts support this clonotype. J is TRBJ1-1 and V is TRBV5-1, with a possible D match to TRBD1 (5 bases). Trimming stripped 1 base from V and 6 bases from J, with 25 bases between. Germline loops: CDR1 SGHRS, CDR2 YFSETQ. The CDR3 loop spans 18 amino acids. The CDR3 DNA sequence: TGCGCCAGCAGCTTGCTAGCCCAGGACACGATATCCGGAGCTGAAGCTTTCTTT. Protein sequence: CASSLLAQDTISGAEAFF.

This clonotype appeared many times. The chain employs TRBV7-9 and TRBJ1-3; D gene uncertain. Looked up from germline, CDR1 is SEHNR and CDR2 is FQNEAQ (reference sequence). The CDR3 has 15 amino acids. The V and J ends lost 8 bases and 0 bases respectively, with 14 bases between them. The CDR3 reads CASRSSEPSGNTIYF. Here the CDR3 DNA reads TGTGCCAGCCGTAGTTCGGAGCCCTCTGGAAACACCATATATTTT.

This clonotype has more than one count but fewer than ten. This chain uses TRBV7-9 with TRBJ2-3; TRBD1 matches at 8 bases. V trimming: 3 bases; J trimming: 4 bases; junction bases outside the gene matches: 6. In germline, CDR1 is SEHNR, CDR2 FQNEAQ (reference sequence). This CDR3 contains 15 residues. CDR3 sequence (DNA): TGTGCCAGCAGCTTCCCCGGACAGGGTGCAGATACGCAGTATTTT. This sequence encodes CASSFPGQGADTQYF. The complete variable domain, with remaining parts taken from reference TRBV7-9 and TRBJ2-3, reads DTGVSQNPRHKITKRGQNVTFRCDPISEHNRLYWYRQTLGQGPEFLTYFQNEAQLEKSRLLSDRFSAERPKGSFSTLEIQRTEQGDSAMYLCASSFPGQGADTQYFGPGTRLTVL.

The V and J genes are TRBV12-3 or TRBV12-4 and TRBJ2-7; 7 nucleotides line up with TRBD2. The CDR3 extends over 13 amino acids. After removal of 6 bases from V and 7 bases from J, the junction contained 9 bases not matched to a gene. This CDR3 reads CASSTRLRGEQYF. CDR3 bases: TGTGCCAGCAGCACCCGACTGCGGGGGGAGCAGTACTTC.

This chain links TRBV2 with TRBJ2-7; D may correspond to TRBD1 or TRBD2 (5 bases each). The V end lost 5 bases, the J end lost 5 bases, and 19 bases lay between the germline ends. Germline values: CDR1 SNHLY, CDR2 FYNNEI. The CDR3 runs 15 residues. The CDR3 sequence: CASSPPGQGINEQYF. The CDR3 bases are TGTGCCAGCAGTCCTCCGGGGCAGGGAATCAACGAGCAGTACTTC.

Only a few counts were recorded for this clonotype. This rearrangement joins TRBV3-1 to TRBJ2-5; TRBD2 agrees at 8 bases. Trimming cost V 3 bases and J 1 base; bases outside gene matches: 7. CDR1 is LGHDT, CDR2 YNNKEL, per germline (reference sequence). This CDR3 spans 16 amino acids. CDR3 nucleotide sequence: TGTGCCAGCAGCCATCCGGTAGGACTAGCCCAAGAGACCCAGTACTTC. Amino acid sequence: CASSHPVGLAQETQYF.

V gene TRBV30 combines with J gene TRBJ1-1, with D tentatively TRBD1 (5 bases). The CDR3 runs to 15 residues. Germline values: CDR1 GTSNPN, CDR2 SVGIG (reference sequence). V lost 0 bases and J 2 bases, leaving 13 bases between the germline ends. CDR3 bases: TGTGCCTGGAGTGTAATGGGGCACAGAAACACTGAAGCTTTCTTT. Translated: CAWSVMGHRNTEAFF.

The CDR3 region has the DNA TGTGCCAGCAGTAGCAAGGGGATTACCACAGATACGCAGTATTTT. Protein: CASSSKGITTDTQYF. The chain links TRBV2 to TRBJ2-3; D perhaps matches TRBD1 (5 bases). V shed 5 bases and J shed 2 bases, with 14 bases lying between them. CDR1 is SNHLY and CDR2 is FYNNEI in the germline V gene. The CDR3 totals 15 residues.

This clonotype has more than one count but fewer than ten. The chain joins TRBV11-3 to TRBJ2-3, with a possible D match to TRBD1 (6 bases). Germline loops: CDR1 SGHNT, CDR2 YENEEA. Trimming stripped 5 bases from V and 4 bases from J, with 13 bases between. This CDR3 is built from 14 residues. CDR3 in amino acids: CASSQPGQSDTQYF. The CDR3 coding sequence is TGTGCCAGCAGCCAACCCGGACAGTCAGATACGCAGTATTTT. The whole variable domain, filled in from reference TRBV11-3 and TRBJ2-3, reads EAGVVQSPRYKIIEKKQPVAFWCNPISGHNTLYWYLQNLGQGPELLIRYENEEAVDDSQLPKDRFSAERLKGVDSTLKIQPAELGDSAVYLCASSQPGQSDTQYFGPGTRLTVL.

This clonotype was picked up many times. This sequence joins TRBV29-1 and TRBJ1-4; TRBD1 matches 9 bases. The CDR3 spans 13 residues. Germline CDR1 reads SQVTM; CDR2 reads ANQGSEA. Trimming removed 6 bases from V and 10 bases from J; junction bases left unmatched: 9. The CDR3 loop reads CSVSRDREGKLFF. DNA of the CDR3: TGCAGCGTGAGCCGGGACAGGGAAGGAAAACTGTTTTTT. The full variable domain, completed using reference TRBV29-1 and TRBJ1-4, is SAVISQKPSRDICQRGTSLTIQCQVDSQVTMMFWYRQQPGQSLTLIATANQGSEATYESGFVIDKFPISRPNLTFSTLTVSNMSPEDSSIYLCSVSRDREGKLFFGSGTQLSVL.

This clonotype has a count of ten or more. The V and J genes are TRBV7-8 and TRBJ2-7; the D is unclear. Trimming removed 5 bases from V and 2 bases from J, with 19 bases in between. Germline assignment: CDR1 SGHVS and CDR2 FQNEAQ. The CDR3 consists of 16 residues. The CDR3 nucleotides read TGTGCCAGCAGCCCTAGTGCAGCCACCCTAACCTACGAGCAGTACTTC. Its translation is CASSPSAATLTYEQYF.

This rearrangement joins TRBV7-9 to TRBJ2-7; D unclear. CDR1 is SEHNR, CDR2 FQNEAQ, per germline (reference sequence). The CDR3 loop spans 13 amino acids. The V and J ends lost 2 bases and 3 bases respectively, with 8 bases between them. The CDR3 nucleotides are TGTGCCAGCAGCTTATCGGGCCGCTACGAGCAGTACTTC. Encoded protein: CASSLSGRYEQYF.

This chain uses TRBV7-8 with TRBJ1-5; TRBD1 matches 7 bases. The ends lost 5 bases at V and 3 bases at J; junction bases unmatched: 4. Germline-derived CDR1 and CDR2 are SGHVS and FQNEAQ. The CDR3 has 14 residues. CDR3 nucleotide sequence: TGTGCCAGCAGCCGGGACAGCGACAATCAGCCCCAGCATTTT. This translates into CASSRDSDNQPQHF.